This T cell receptor (beta chain) was documented in a study of glioma-infiltrating T cells after dendritic cell vaccination. Assay: immunoSEQ multiplex PCR; the TCRdb copy retains only in-frame clones and omits some. Among under 40,000 clones listed, more than 90% were seen once. CDR3 length equals 13 residues. Looked up from germline, CDR1 is LGHNA and CDR2 is YNFKEQ. The V gene end was trimmed by 5 bases and the J gene end by 6 bases; junction bases not matched to a gene: 6. All glioblastoma patients lacked an isocitrate dehydrogenase mutation. The chain carries TRBV4-2 and TRBJ2-7, with TRBD1 identical over 8 bases. This specimen was blood, taken before dendritic cell vaccination. This clonotype was sampled from a human donor with glioblastoma. The CDR3 region is CASSSTGVIEQYF. The CDR3 DNA follows: TGTGCCAGCAGCTCGACAGGGGTGATCGAGCAGTACTTC.